This note documents a single T cell receptor (beta chain) sequence. The data originate from a study of blood T cell repertoires in COVID-19. Study as a whole: Nucleic acid was either cDNA or gDNA, and it came from T cells, B-cell-depleted T cells, or PBMCs.

The V end lost 2 bases, the J end lost 0 bases, and 5 bases lay between the germline ends. The germline CDR1 and CDR2 sequences are MNHEY and SVGEGT. The CDR3 loop spans 14 amino acids. Per the authors' pipeline: Reference gene primer amplification gave estimated nucleated cell counts. Assay used: immunoSEQ multiplex PCR; TCRdb lists only in-frame clones, some missing. V and J calls and clone size come straight from that table; D and trimming were deduced from the DNA. The table records 200,000 to 300,000 clones, about 80% of them present only once. The chain employs TRBV6-2 or TRBV6-3 and TRBJ1-5; D uncertain. This TCR derives from a woman of 80 years or more with acute or convalescent COVID-19. The sequenced material came from peripheral blood. CDR3 protein: CASSYVSSNQPQHF. Written as DNA, the CDR3 is TGTGCCAGCAGTTACGTCAGTAGCAATCAGCCCCAGCATTTT.